This T cell receptor (beta chain) was retrieved from a study of metastatic and nonmetastatic thyroid tumors. Looking at the study overall: Repertoires from blood and tumor or nodule tissue of malignant and benign thyroid patients were compared.

No treatment had been given to any patient before thyroid surgery. Germline-derived CDR1 and CDR2 are SGHRS and YFSETQ. V lost 4 bases, J lost 5 bases, and 7 bases stayed unmatched. The CDR3 is made up of 16 amino acids. Findings and caveats of the study: Across blood and tumor, TCR beta diversity in malignant thyroid tumors was reportedly significantly higher than in benign nodules.

This clone was picked up many times. Antigen: not known. How the authors handled the data: Across clinicopathological groups, CDR3 differences served as the basis for building a distant-metastasis classifier for papillary thyroid cancer. TCRdb reprocessed the PCR reads via MiXCR. The V and J calls were not made by the authors but by TCRdb's processing. The repertoire holds about 41,000 clones, with 9.5% to 12% as singletons. The sequence was obtained from a female donor with papillary thyroid cancer or a benign thyroid nodule (not recorded which). Some clones in this sample may be carry-over from other donors' samples. Material: blood. The chain is built from TRBV5-1 and TRBJ2-5; 14 nucleotides agree with TRBD2. The DNA of the CDR3 is TGCGCCAGCAGCCCGGGACTAGCGGGAGTTGGGGAGACCCAGTACTTC. Protein: CASSPGLAGVGETQYF.